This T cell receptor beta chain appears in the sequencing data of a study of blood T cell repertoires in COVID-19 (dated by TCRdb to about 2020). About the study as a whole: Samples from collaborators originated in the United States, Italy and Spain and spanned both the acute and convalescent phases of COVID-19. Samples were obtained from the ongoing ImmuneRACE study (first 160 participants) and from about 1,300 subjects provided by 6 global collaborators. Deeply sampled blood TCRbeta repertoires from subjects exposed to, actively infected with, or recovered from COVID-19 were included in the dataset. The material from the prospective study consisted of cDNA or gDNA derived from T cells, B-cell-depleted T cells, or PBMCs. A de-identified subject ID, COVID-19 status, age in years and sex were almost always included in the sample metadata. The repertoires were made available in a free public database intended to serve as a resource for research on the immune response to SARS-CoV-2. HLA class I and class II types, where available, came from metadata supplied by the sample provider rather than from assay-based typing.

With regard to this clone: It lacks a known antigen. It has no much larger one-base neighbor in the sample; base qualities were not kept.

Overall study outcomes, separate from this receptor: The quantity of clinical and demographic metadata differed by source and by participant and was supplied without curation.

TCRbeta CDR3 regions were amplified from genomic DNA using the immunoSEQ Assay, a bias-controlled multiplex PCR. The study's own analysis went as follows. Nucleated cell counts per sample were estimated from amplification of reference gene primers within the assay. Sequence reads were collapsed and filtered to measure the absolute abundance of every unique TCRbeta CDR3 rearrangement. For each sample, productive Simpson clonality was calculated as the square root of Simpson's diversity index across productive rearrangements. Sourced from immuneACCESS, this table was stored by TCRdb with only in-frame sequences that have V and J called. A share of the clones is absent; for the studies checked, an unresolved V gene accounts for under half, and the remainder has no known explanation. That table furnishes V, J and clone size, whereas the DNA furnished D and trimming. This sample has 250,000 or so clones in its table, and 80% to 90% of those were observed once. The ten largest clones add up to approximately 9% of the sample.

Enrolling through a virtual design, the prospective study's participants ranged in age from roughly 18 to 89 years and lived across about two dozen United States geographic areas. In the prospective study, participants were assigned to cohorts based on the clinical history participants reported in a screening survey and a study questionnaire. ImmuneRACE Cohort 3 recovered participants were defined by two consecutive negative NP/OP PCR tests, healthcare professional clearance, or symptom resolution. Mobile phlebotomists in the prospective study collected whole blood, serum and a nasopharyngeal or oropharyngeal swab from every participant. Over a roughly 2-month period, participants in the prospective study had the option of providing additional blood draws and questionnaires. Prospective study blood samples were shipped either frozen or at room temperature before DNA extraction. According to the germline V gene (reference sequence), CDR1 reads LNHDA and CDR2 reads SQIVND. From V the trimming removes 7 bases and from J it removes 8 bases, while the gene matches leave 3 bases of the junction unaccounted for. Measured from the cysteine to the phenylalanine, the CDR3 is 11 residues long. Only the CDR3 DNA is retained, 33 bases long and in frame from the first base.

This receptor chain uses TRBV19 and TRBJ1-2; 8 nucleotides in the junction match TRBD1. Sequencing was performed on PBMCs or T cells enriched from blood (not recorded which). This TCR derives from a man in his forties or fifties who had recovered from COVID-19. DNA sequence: TGTGCCAGTACGGACAGGGACGGCTACACCTTC. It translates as CASTDRDGYTF.